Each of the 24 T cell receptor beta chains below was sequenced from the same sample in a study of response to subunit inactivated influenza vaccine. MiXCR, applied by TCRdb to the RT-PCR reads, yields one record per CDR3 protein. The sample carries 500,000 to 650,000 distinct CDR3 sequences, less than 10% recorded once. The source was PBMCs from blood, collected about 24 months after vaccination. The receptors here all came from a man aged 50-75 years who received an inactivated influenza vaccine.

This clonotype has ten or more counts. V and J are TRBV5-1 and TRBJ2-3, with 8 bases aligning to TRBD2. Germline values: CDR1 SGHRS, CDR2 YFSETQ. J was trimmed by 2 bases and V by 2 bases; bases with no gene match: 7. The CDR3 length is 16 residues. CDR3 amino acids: CASSFRTSSYTDTQYF. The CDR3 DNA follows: TGCGCCAGCAGCTTTAGGACTAGCAGTTACACAGATACGCAGTATTTT.

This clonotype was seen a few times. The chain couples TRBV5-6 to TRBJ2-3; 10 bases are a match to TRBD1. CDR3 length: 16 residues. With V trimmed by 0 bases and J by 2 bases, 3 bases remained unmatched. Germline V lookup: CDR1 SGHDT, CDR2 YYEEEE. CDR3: CASSLVTGGYTDTQYF. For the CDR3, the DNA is TGTGCCAGCAGCTTGGTGACAGGGGGCTACACAGATACGCAGTATTTT.

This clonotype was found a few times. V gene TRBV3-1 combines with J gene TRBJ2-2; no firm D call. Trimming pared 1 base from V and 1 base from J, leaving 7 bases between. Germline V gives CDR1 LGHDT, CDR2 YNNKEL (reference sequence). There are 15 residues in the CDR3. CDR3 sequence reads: CASSQGFQNTGELFF. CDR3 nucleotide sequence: TGTGCCAGCAGCCAAGGATTTCAGAACACCGGGGAGCTGTTTTTT.

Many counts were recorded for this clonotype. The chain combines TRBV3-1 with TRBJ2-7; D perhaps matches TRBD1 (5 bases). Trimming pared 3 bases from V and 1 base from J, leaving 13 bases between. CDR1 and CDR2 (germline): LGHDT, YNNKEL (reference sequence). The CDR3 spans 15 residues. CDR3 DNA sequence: TGTGCCAGCAGCCACCCAGGGCAGGCATCCTACGAGCAGTACTTC. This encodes CASSHPGQASYEQYF.

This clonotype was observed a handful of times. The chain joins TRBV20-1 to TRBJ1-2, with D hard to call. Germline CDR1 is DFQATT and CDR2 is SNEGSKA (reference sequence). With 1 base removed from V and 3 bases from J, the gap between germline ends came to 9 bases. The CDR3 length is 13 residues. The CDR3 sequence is CSARGSYYYGYTF. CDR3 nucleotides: TGCAGTGCTAGAGGGTCTTACTACTATGGCTACACCTTC.

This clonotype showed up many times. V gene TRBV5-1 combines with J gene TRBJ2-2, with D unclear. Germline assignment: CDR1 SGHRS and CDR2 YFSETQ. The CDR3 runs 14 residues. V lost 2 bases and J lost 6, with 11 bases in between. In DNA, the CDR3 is TGCGCCAGCAGCTTTACCGGGTATTCCGGGGAGCTGTTTTTT. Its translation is CASSFTGYSGELFF.

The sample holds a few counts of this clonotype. CDR3 DNA sequence: TGTGCCAGCAGCCGACGGGGGGACACTGAAGCTTTCTTT. Translated, it gives CASSRRGDTEAFF. This chain connects TRBV7-9 to TRBJ1-1; tentatively, D is TRBD1 (5 bases). V lost 5 bases to trimming and J lost 3 bases, with 10 bases between them. There are 13 residues in the CDR3. Germline V gene data show CDR1 as SEHNR and CDR2 as FQNEAQ (reference sequence).

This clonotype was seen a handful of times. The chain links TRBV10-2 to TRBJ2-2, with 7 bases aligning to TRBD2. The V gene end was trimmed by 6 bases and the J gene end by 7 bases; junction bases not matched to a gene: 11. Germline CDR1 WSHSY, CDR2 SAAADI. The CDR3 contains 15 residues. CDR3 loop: CASRLALGEGGELFF. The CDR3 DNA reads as TGCGCCAGCAGACTAGCCCTCGGGGAGGGCGGGGAGCTGTTTTTT.

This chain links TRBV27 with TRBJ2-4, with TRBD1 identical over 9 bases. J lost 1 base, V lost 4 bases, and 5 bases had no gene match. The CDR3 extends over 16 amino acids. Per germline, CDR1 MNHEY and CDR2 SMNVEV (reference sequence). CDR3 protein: CASSWDRARAKNIQYF. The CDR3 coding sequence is TGTGCCAGCAGTTGGGACAGGGCGAGGGCCAAAAACATTCAGTACTTC.

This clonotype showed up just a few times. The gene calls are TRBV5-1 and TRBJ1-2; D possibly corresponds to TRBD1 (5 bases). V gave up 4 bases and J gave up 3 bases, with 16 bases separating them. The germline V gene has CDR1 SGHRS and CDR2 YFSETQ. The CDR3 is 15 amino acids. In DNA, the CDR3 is TGCGCCAGCAGCGTATCCGGGACCAAGGACTATGGCTACACCTTC. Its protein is CASSVSGTKDYGYTF. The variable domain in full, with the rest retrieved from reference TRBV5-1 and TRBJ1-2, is KAGVTQTPRYLIKTRGQQVTLSCSPISGHRSVSWYQQTPGQGLQFLFEYFSETQRNKGNFPGRFSGRQFSNSRSEMNVSTLELGDSALYLCASSVSGTKDYGYTFGSGTRLTVV.

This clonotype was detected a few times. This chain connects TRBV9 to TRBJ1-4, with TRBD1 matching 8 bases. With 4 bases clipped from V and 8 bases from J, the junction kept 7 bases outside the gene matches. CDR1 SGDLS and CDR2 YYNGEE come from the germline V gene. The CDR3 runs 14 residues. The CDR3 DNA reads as TGTGCCAGCAGCCGAACAGGGGGACAGGAAAAACTGTTTTTT. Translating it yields CASSRTGGQEKLFF.

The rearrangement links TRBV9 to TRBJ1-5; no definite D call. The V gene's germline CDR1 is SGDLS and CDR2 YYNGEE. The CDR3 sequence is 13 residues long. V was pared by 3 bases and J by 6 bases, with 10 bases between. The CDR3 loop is CASSESSGQPQHF. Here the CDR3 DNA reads TGTGCCAGCAGCGAAAGTTCCGGTCAGCCCCAGCATTTT.

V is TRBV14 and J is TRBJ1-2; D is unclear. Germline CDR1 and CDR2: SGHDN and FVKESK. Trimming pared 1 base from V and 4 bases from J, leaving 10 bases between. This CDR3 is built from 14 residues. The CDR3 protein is CASSQGSGGYGYTF. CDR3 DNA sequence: TGTGCCAGCAGCCAAGGGAGCGGAGGCTATGGCTACACCTTC.

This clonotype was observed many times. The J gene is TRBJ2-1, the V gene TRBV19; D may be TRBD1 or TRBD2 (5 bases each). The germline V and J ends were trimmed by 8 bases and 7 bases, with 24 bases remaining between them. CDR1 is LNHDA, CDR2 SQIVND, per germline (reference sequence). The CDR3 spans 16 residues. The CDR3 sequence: CASQRGGTATGNEQFF. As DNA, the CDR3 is TGTGCCAGTCAGAGGGGCGGTACAGCCACGGGGAATGAGCAGTTCTTC.

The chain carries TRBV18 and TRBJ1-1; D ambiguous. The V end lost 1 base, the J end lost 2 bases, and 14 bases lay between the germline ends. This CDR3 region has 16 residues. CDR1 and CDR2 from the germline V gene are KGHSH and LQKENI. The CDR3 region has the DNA TGTGCCAGCTCACCACGTAGTCTAGGTGGAAACACTGAAGCTTTCTTT. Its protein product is CASSPRSLGGNTEAFF.

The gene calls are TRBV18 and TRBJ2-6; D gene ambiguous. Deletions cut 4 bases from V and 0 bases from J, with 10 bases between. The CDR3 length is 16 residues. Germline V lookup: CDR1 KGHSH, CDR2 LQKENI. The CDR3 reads CASSRQPRSGANVLTF. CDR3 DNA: TGTGCCAGCTCACGTCAGCCCCGCTCTGGGGCCAACGTCCTGACTTTC.

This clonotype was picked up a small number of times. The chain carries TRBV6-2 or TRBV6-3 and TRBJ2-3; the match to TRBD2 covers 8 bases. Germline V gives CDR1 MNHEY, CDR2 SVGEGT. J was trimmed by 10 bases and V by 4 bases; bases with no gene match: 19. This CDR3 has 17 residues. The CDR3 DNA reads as TGTGCCAGCAGTTTAGGCTTGCGAGCGGGGGTACACGCGGCGCAGTATTTT. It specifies CASSLGLRAGVHAAQYF.

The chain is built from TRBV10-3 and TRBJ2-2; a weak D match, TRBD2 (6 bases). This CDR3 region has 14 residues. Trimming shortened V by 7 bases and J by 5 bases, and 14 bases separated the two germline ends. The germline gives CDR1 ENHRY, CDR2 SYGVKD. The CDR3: CAIKGLLGTGELFF. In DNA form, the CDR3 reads TGTGCCATCAAGGGACTCCTTGGGACCGGGGAGCTGTTTTTT.

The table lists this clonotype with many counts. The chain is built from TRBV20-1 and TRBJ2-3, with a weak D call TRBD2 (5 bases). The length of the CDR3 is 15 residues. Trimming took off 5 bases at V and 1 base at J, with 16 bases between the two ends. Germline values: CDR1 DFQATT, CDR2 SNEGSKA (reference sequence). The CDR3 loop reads CSAPPGEGGTDTQYF. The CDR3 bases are TGCAGTGCTCCCCCCGGAGAGGGTGGCACAGATACGCAGTATTTT.

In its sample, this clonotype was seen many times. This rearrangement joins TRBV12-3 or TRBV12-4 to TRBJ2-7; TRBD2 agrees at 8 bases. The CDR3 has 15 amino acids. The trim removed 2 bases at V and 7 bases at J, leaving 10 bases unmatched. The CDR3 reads CASSLNFGTSFEQYF. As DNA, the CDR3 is TGTGCCAGCAGTTTAAATTTCGGGACTAGTTTTGAGCAGTACTTC.

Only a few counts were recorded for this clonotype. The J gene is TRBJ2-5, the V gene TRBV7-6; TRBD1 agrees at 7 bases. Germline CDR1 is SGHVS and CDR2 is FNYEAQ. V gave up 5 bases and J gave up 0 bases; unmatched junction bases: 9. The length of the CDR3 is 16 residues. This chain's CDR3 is CASSRGQTLYQETQYF. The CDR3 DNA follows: TGTGCCAGCAGCCGGGGACAGACTTTGTACCAAGAGACCCAGTACTTC.

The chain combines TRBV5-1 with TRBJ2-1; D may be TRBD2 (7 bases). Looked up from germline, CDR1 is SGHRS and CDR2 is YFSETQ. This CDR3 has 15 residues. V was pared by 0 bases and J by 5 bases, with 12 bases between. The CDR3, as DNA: TGCGCCAGCAGCTTGGGGGGGGGCCGAAACAATGAGCAGTTCTTC. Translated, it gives CASSLGGGRNNEQFF. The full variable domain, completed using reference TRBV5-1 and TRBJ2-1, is KAGVTQTPRYLIKTRGQQVTLSCSPISGHRSVSWYQQTPGQGLQFLFEYFSETQRNKGNFPGRFSGRQFSNSRSEMNVSTLELGDSALYLCASSLGGGRNNEQFFGPGTRLTVL.

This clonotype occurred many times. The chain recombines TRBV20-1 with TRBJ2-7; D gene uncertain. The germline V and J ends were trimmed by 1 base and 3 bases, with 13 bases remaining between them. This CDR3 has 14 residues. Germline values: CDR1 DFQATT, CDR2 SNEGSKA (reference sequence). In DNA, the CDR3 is TGCAGTGCTAGAGCCGTCGTGGGTCTCTACGAGCAGTACTTC. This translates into CSARAVVGLYEQYF.

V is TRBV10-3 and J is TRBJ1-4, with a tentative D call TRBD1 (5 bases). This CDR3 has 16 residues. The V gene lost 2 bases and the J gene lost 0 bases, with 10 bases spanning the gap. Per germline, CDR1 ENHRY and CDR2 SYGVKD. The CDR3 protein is CAISEGRAPTNEKLFF. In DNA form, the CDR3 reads TGTGCCATCAGTGAGGGCAGGGCCCCAACTAATGAAAAACTGTTTTTT.